This is a list of T cell receptor beta chains from one sample in a study of OX40 agonist ivuxolimab in advanced cancers. Libraries were prepared by immunoSEQ multiplex PCR; TCRdb keeps only in-frame clonotypes and omits some of them. The sample lists roughly 70,000 clones; around 90% were seen once. Here the sequenced sample was CD4+ or CD8+ T cells sorted from blood, taken in a trial of the OX40 agonist ivuxolimab. These TCRs come from an adult with an advanced solid tumor such as melanoma, head and neck, liver or kidney cancer. Both conserved end residues are part of each CDR3. The D gene is left open where the match is weak.

cdr3_length,j_call,v_call,d_call,cdr3_aa
16,TRBJ2-1,TRBV9,TRBD2,CASSVAGLGGVGEQFF
14,TRBJ2-7,TRBV18,NA,CASSPPSRGYEQYF
13,TRBJ2-7,TRBV19,NA,CASSTRTGNEQYF
15,TRBJ1-2,TRBV11-2,NA,CASSFDRGSNYGYTF
15,TRBJ2-1,TRBV11-2,TRBD2,CASSSQIAGGHEQFF
14,TRBJ1-2,TRBV5-6,NA,CASSLAGTDYGYTF
12,TRBJ1-5,TRBV10-3,NA,CAISDSDQPQHF
15,TRBJ1-2,TRBV16,NA,CASSLTGQGGSGYTF
15,TRBJ2-5,TRBV5-5,NA,CASNQGQAFQETQYF
15,TRBJ2-5,TRBV5-1,NA,CASSLADREGGTQYF
16,TRBJ2-3,TRBV14,NA,CASSRTKGGPTDTQYF
15,TRBJ1-6,TRBV19,NA,CASSIEGQGPGPLHF
18,TRBJ2-2,TRBV5-1,TRBD1,CASTLTPGQEPNTGELFF
14,TRBJ1-4,TRBV5-4,NA,CASSLELGREKLFF
12,TRBJ2-1,TRBV2,NA,CASRGNGNEQFF
13,TRBJ2-5,TRBV28,NA,CASSSRPQETQYF
14,TRBJ2-5,TRBV7-7,TRBD1,CASSQTGVTGAQYF
15,TRBJ2-1,TRBV11-3,NA,CASSLRGGANNEQFF